The rows below give T cell receptor beta chains drawn from one sample of a study of shared clonotypes between healthy human individuals. Assay used: immunoSEQ multiplex PCR; TCRdb lists only in-frame clones, some missing. The sample contains 2 million to 2.5 million clones, around 93% of which appear only once. Sequencing used naive CD4+ T cells from PBMCs. Source of these receptors: a man younger than 30 in good health. Some clones in this sample may be carry-over from other donors' samples. Both conserved end residues are part of each CDR3. The D gene is left open where the match is weak. Rows give clone size only sometimes, using once, few, many, or a class for an expanded clone.

cdr3_nt: TGCGCCAGCAGCAATGGACAGGGCCACTACGAGCAGTACTTC
cdr3_aa: CASSNGQGHYEQYF
j_call: TRBJ2-7
d_call: TRBD1
v_call: TRBV5-1
clone_size: once

cdr3_nt: TGCGCCAGCAGCCCAACCACTATAGCGGTGGGGGACATTCAGTACTTC
cdr3_aa: CASSPTTIAVGDIQYF
j_call: TRBJ2-4
d_call: .
v_call: TRBV5-1
clone_size: .

cdr3_nt: TGCAGCGTTGAAAGGTCACACCCGAGGGGCACCGGGGAGCTGTTTTTT
cdr3_aa: CSVERSHPRGTGELFF
j_call: TRBJ2-2
d_call: .
v_call: TRBV29-1
clone_size: .

cdr3_nt: TGCGCCAGCAGCCGAAGACAGGGTAGCCCCTACAATGAGCAGTTCTTC
cdr3_aa: CASSRRQGSPYNEQFF
j_call: TRBJ2-1
d_call: TRBD1
v_call: TRBV5-1
clone_size: .

cdr3_nt: TGTGCCAGCAGCAAAACAGAGACCCAGTACTTC
cdr3_aa: CASSKTETQYF
j_call: TRBJ2-5
d_call: .
v_call: TRBV7-2
clone_size: .

cdr3_nt: TGTGCCAGCAGCCAAGACAGGGGGCGAATGAACACTGAAGCTTTCTTT
cdr3_aa: CASSQDRGRMNTEAFF
j_call: TRBJ1-1
d_call: TRBD1
v_call: TRBV13
clone_size: once

cdr3_nt: TGCGCCAGCAGCGGAGGGACGGAAAACTATGGCTACACCTTC
cdr3_aa: CASSGGTENYGYTF
j_call: TRBJ1-2
d_call: .
v_call: TRBV5-1
clone_size: .

cdr3_nt: TGTGCCAGCAGTCCTTTTCAGGGCACTACCTATGGCTACACCTTC
cdr3_aa: CASSPFQGTTYGYTF
j_call: TRBJ1-2
d_call: .
v_call: TRBV25-1
clone_size: .

cdr3_nt: TGTGCCAGCAGCACACCGGGACTACTACAAGAGACCCAGTACTTC
cdr3_aa: CASSTPGLLQETQYF
j_call: TRBJ2-5
d_call: TRBD2
v_call: TRBV28
clone_size: .

cdr3_nt: TGTGCCTCACGAGAAGTAGGGGAGCTGTTTTTT
cdr3_aa: CASREVGELFF
j_call: TRBJ2-2
d_call: .
v_call: TRBV30
clone_size: .

cdr3_nt: TGTGCCAGCAGGGGCAGCACCTACGAGCAGTACTTC
cdr3_aa: CASRGSTYEQYF
j_call: TRBJ2-7
d_call: .
v_call: TRBV2
clone_size: .

cdr3_nt: TGTGCCAGCTCACCATTGCCTGGGACAGGCGGTACAACTAATGAAAAACTGTTTTTT
cdr3_aa: CASSPLPGTGGTTNEKLFF
j_call: TRBJ1-4
d_call: TRBD1
v_call: TRBV18
clone_size: .

cdr3_nt: TGTGCCAGCAGCTTAGGCAGAGGGGTAGGGGAGACCCAGTACTTC
cdr3_aa: CASSLGRGVGETQYF
j_call: TRBJ2-5
d_call: .
v_call: TRBV7-9
clone_size: .

cdr3_nt: TGTGCCAGCAGTTATGGAGGGGACGGCGAGCAGTACTTC
cdr3_aa: CASSYGGDGEQYF
j_call: TRBJ2-7
d_call: .
v_call: TRBV6-5
clone_size: .

cdr3_nt: TGTGCCAGCTCCCCCGCTGGGACAGGGAGTCTGGGCGAGCAGTACTTC
cdr3_aa: CASSPAGTGSLGEQYF
j_call: TRBJ2-7
d_call: TRBD1
v_call: TRBV18
clone_size: .

cdr3_nt: TGTGCCAGTAGTATATGGGGCAGCGACGGAGTGCACAATGAGCAGTTCTTC
cdr3_aa: CASSIWGSDGVHNEQFF
j_call: TRBJ2-1
d_call: .
v_call: TRBV19
clone_size: .

cdr3_nt: TGTGCCAGCAGTGACTCGAGGGCGACAGATACGCAGTATTTT
cdr3_aa: CASSDSRATDTQYF
j_call: TRBJ2-3
d_call: .
v_call: TRBV6-4
clone_size: .

cdr3_nt: TGTGCCAGTAGTATTAGGGGGAGCTCCTACGAGCAGTACTTC
cdr3_aa: CASSIRGSSYEQYF
j_call: TRBJ2-7
d_call: .
v_call: TRBV19
clone_size: .

cdr3_nt: TGTGCCATCAGTGAGACTACTAGTAGAACCGGGGAGCTGTTTTTT
cdr3_aa: CAISETTSRTGELFF
j_call: TRBJ2-2
d_call: .
v_call: TRBV10-3
clone_size: once

cdr3_nt: TGTGCCAGCTCACCACAGACCGGGACTAGCGGCACAGATACGCAGTATTTT
cdr3_aa: CASSPQTGTSGTDTQYF
j_call: TRBJ2-3
d_call: TRBD2
v_call: TRBV18
clone_size: .

cdr3_nt: TGTGCCAGCAGCGTAGGTCCTAGCGGGAGAGAGCAGTACTTC
cdr3_aa: CASSVGPSGREQYF
j_call: TRBJ2-7
d_call: TRBD2
v_call: TRBV9
clone_size: .

cdr3_nt: TGCGCCACCCGGACAGGGGTGAACACTGAAGCTTTCTTT
cdr3_aa: CATRTGVNTEAFF
j_call: TRBJ1-1
d_call: TRBD1
v_call: TRBV5-1
clone_size: few

cdr3_nt: TGTGCCAGCAGTACAGCCGGGACAGGGGTCTACGAGCAGTACTTC
cdr3_aa: CASSTAGTGVYEQYF
j_call: TRBJ2-7
d_call: TRBD1
v_call: TRBV6-5
clone_size: .

cdr3_nt: TGTGCCAGCAGTGGAAAGAACACTGAAGCTTTCTTT
cdr3_aa: CASSGKNTEAFF
j_call: TRBJ1-1
d_call: .
v_call: TRBV6-1
clone_size: few

cdr3_nt: TGTGCCAGCAGCTTACAGAGTCGGGATACGCAGTATTTT
cdr3_aa: CASSLQSRDTQYF
j_call: TRBJ2-3
d_call: .
v_call: TRBV7-2
clone_size: .

cdr3_nt: TGTGCCAGCTCACCAGGGACGCGGAGCTACGAGCAGTACTTC
cdr3_aa: CASSPGTRSYEQYF
j_call: TRBJ2-7
d_call: .
v_call: TRBV18
clone_size: .

cdr3_nt: TGTGCCAGCAGTTTAGATGGAGTCAACACTGAAGCTTTCTTT
cdr3_aa: CASSLDGVNTEAFF
j_call: TRBJ1-1
d_call: .
v_call: TRBV28
clone_size: .

cdr3_nt: TGTGCCAGTGGGTTAGCGGGGGGGTCCTACGAGCAGTACTTC
cdr3_aa: CASGLAGGSYEQYF
j_call: TRBJ2-7
d_call: TRBD2
v_call: TRBV19
clone_size: .

cdr3_nt: TGTGCCAGCAACCCCGGGACAGGGTTGTCCAAAAACATTCAGTACTTC
cdr3_aa: CASNPGTGLSKNIQYF
j_call: TRBJ2-4
d_call: TRBD1
v_call: TRBV28
clone_size: .

cdr3_nt: TGCGCCATCAGTACGACTAGTACCTACGAGCAGTACTTC
cdr3_aa: CAISTTSTYEQYF
j_call: TRBJ2-7
d_call: .
v_call: TRBV4-3
clone_size: .

cdr3_nt: TGTGCCAGCAGTTTCTCGTACGAGCAGTACTTC
cdr3_aa: CASSFSYEQYF
j_call: TRBJ2-7
d_call: .
v_call: TRBV28
clone_size: .

cdr3_nt: TGCGCCAGCAGCCAAGGCGCCCTAGCGGGGCAAGAGACCCAGTACTTC
cdr3_aa: CASSQGALAGQETQYF
j_call: TRBJ2-5
d_call: TRBD2
v_call: TRBV4-3
clone_size: .

cdr3_nt: TGTGCCAGCAGTTACTCGATTAAGGGCCCGGCGGCCGAGCAGTACTTC
cdr3_aa: CASSYSIKGPAAEQYF
j_call: TRBJ2-7
d_call: .
v_call: TRBV6-5
clone_size: .

cdr3_nt: TGTGCCAGCAGTTCCGTTTCCGGAAACACCATATATTTT
cdr3_aa: CASSSVSGNTIYF
j_call: TRBJ1-3
d_call: .
v_call: TRBV27
clone_size: .

cdr3_nt: TGTGCCAGCAGCTCCCAGACGGACAGTGAAGCTTTCTTT
cdr3_aa: CASSSQTDSEAFF
j_call: TRBJ1-1
d_call: .
v_call: TRBV7-8
clone_size: .

cdr3_nt: TGTGCCAGCAGTTATAGTATTTCTAAGGAGGGTGGCTACACCTTC
cdr3_aa: CASSYSISKEGGYTF
j_call: TRBJ1-2
d_call: .
v_call: TRBV6-6
clone_size: .

cdr3_nt: TGTGCCAGCTCACCACGCGAGACAGGGTACGAGACCCAGTACTTC
cdr3_aa: CASSPRETGYETQYF
j_call: TRBJ2-5
d_call: TRBD1
v_call: TRBV18
clone_size: .

cdr3_nt: TGTGCCAGCAGCTTACTGGGGAGCGGGATAAGTGCAGATACGCAGTATTTT
cdr3_aa: CASSLLGSGISADTQYF
j_call: TRBJ2-3
d_call: TRBD2
v_call: TRBV7-3
clone_size: .

cdr3_nt: TGTGCCAGCAGCTTGGCTAATGAGCAGTTCTTC
cdr3_aa: CASSLANEQFF
j_call: TRBJ2-1
d_call: .
v_call: TRBV5-6
clone_size: .

cdr3_nt: TGTGCCAGCTCAGCAGGGACAGGGGAGACAGATACGCAGTATTTT
cdr3_aa: CASSAGTGETDTQYF
j_call: TRBJ2-3
d_call: TRBD1
v_call: TRBV27
clone_size: .

cdr3_nt: TGTGCCAGCTCACCCCTGGGGACTAGCGGGATCAATGAGCAGTTCTTC
cdr3_aa: CASSPLGTSGINEQFF
j_call: TRBJ2-1
d_call: TRBD2
v_call: TRBV18
clone_size: .